This T cell receptor (beta chain) emerged from a study of OX40 agonist ivuxolimab in advanced cancers. Remarks on this clone: Its antigen is still unknown.

The study, taken as a whole, reports: Some nonresponders likewise displayed low normalized T-cell clonal expansion. Mean expanded clone counts were higher in CD8+ than CD4+ T cells.

Autoimmune disease history or systemic immunosuppression excluded patients. Some clones are missing from TCRdb's copy, which holds only in-frame ones; the method was immunoSEQ multiplex PCR. The data contain 85,000 to 130,000 clones, about nine tenths of them seen just once; the ten biggest clones take up 0.25% to 0.35%. The junction had 13 bases not matched to a gene; V was cut back by 6 bases and J by 6 bases. Germline V gene sequence: CDR1 KGHSH, CDR2 LQKENI. The CDR3 is made up of 16 amino acids. The sample was CD4+ or CD8+ T cells sorted from blood, taken in a trial of the OX40 agonist ivuxolimab. The chain uses TRBV18 and TRBJ2-3; 9 nucleotides align to TRBD2. This clonotype was obtained from an adult with an advanced solid tumor such as melanoma, head and neck, liver or kidney cancer. The CDR3 DNA reads TGTGCCAGCTCCTCTCAAACGATAGCGGGAGCCGATACGCAGTATTTT. It codes for CASSSQTIAGADTQYF.